This TCR beta chain was found in a study of long-term antiretroviral therapy in people with HIV. Study-wide findings and caveats: Whereas controls had wider CDR3 length ranges, HIV repertoires had narrower ones. Diversity went up after ART and still fell short of transplant donor controls.

This CDR3 region has 16 residues. Germline assignment: CDR1 SQVTM and CDR2 ANQGSEA. Trimming cost V 1 base and J 2 bases; bases outside gene matches: 10. Participants living with HIV all received treatment in the United States. Sequencing used immunoSEQ v3.0 at survey level. Clones were sequenced by immunoSEQ multiplex PCR, and TCRdb holds only the in-frame ones, with some missing. The sample includes 30,000 or so clones, 97% of them seen just once. With respect to this clone: Its target is not known.

The chain is built from TRBV29-1 and TRBJ1-1, with 7 bases lining up with TRBD1. The specimen was unsorted PBMCs, collected 7.6 years after starting antiretroviral therapy. The TCR sequence derives from a man aged 25-45 years with HIV. CDR3 sequence (DNA): TGCAGCGTTGAAGGGGTTAAGGGGGCAGATAACACTGAAGCTTTCTTT. Translating gives CSVEGVKGADNTEAFF.